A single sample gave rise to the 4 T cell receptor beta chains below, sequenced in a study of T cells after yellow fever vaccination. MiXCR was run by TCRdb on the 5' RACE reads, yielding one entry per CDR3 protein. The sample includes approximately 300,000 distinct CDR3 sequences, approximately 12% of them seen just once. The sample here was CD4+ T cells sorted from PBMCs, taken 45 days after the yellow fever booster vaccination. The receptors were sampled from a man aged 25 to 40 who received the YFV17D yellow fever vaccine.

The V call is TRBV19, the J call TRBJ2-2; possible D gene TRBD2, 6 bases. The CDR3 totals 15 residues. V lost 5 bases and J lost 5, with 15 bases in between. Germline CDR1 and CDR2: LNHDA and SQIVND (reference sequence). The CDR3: CASSLTGLRTGELFF. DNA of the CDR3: TGTGCCAGTAGTCTAACGGGACTTCGAACCGGGGAGCTGTTTTTT.

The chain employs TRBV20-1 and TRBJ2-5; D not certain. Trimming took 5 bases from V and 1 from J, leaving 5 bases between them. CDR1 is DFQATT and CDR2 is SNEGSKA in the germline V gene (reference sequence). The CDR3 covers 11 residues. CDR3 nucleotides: TGCAGTGCTCAAGTCCAAGAGACCCAGTACTTC. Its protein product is CSAQVQETQYF.

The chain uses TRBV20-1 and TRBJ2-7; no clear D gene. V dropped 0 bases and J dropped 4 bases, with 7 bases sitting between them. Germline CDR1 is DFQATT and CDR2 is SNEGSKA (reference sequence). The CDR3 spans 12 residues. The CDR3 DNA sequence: TGCAGTGCTAGAGATTTAAATTACGAGCAGTACTTC. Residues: CSARDLNYEQYF.

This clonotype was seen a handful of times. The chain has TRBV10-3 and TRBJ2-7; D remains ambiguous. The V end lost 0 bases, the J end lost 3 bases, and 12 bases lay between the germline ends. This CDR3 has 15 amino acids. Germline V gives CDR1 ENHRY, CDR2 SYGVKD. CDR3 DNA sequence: TGTGCCATCAGTGAGTCAGGACGGCGTGACTACGAGCAGTACTTC. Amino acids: CAISESGRRDYEQYF.